The clone carrying this TCR beta chain was recorded many times. Antigen unknown. A template switching step contributed a universal primer site, while unique molecular identifiers were present in the cDNA. TCRdb passed the 5' RACE reads through MiXCR, listing each CDR3 protein once. This table holds 1.5 million to 2 million distinct CDR3 sequences, about 30% found once. These data are taken from a study of identical twins. Overall study results and limits: Alpha sequences out of frame and shared by twins had excess low generation probability.

The clonotype originates from a newborn girl in good health. Sequenced: cord blood.

As DNA, the CDR3 is TGTGCCGCTTCGGGAGCAGATTTCTACGAGCAGTACTTC. Translated: CAASGADFYEQYF. The chain uses TRBV10-3 and TRBJ2-7; D possibly corresponds to TRBD2 (6 bases). The CDR3 totals 13 residues. Germline CDR1 is ENHRY and CDR2 is SYGVKD. V lost 11 bases and J 3 bases, leaving 17 bases between the germline ends.